Detailed here is one T cell receptor (beta chain). This specimen comes from a study of OX40 agonist ivuxolimab in advanced cancers. TCRdb's copy holds only in-frame clones and misses some; the assay was immunoSEQ multiplex PCR. This sample yields roughly 76,000 clones, of which 84% are seen a single time; about 25% belongs to the top ten. The receptor was isolated from an adult with an advanced solid tumor such as melanoma, head and neck, liver or kidney cancer. The source material was CD4+ or CD8+ T cells sorted from blood, sampled in a trial of the OX40 agonist ivuxolimab.

The CDR3 sequence is CASSPAASTDTQYF. The CDR3 DNA follows: TGTGCCAGCTCACCAGCGGCTAGCACAGATACGCAGTATTTT. V usage is TRBV18 and J usage is TRBJ2-3; D is uncertain. Per germline, CDR1 KGHSH and CDR2 LQKENI. Trimming cost V 2 bases and J 0 bases, with 6 bases left between them. The CDR3 length is 14 residues.